Presented here are 26 T cell receptor beta chains from one specimen sequenced in a study of spatial heterogeneity in lung cancer (dated 2019 in TCRdb). The intended sense of this specimen's time point label: sample taken at primary tumor resection. Libraries were made using 5' RACE. Sequenced on a NextSeq 500. Clones were called with MiXCR by TCRdb after fastp trimmed the public reads at Q25, and only in-frame beta chains were retained. Rows merge per CDR3 protein into single entries with the most common DNA and genes. The sample table holds approximately 40,000 distinct CDR3 sequences, of which roughly 13% were seen once. Clones ranked in the top ten supply about 55% of the sample. Material: PBMCs, obtained at surgery. All receptors come from a male donor with early-stage non-small cell lung cancer.

This clonotype was seen many times. The gene calls are TRBV29-1 and TRBJ2-5; D could derive from TRBD1 or TRBD2 (5 bases each). The V gene's germline CDR1 is SQVTM and CDR2 ANQGSEA. The CDR3 runs 12 residues. Trimming pared 6 bases from V and 3 bases from J, leaving 11 bases between. The CDR3 region is CSVFGAEETQYF. As DNA, the CDR3 is TGCAGCGTCTTCGGGGCGGAAGAGACCCAGTACTTC.

This clonotype was detected many times. The chain carries TRBV4-1 and TRBJ2-7; D is tentatively TRBD1 or TRBD2 (5 bases each). Germline CDR1 reads MGHRA; CDR2 reads YSYEKL. Between the trimmed V and J ends, which lost 4 bases and 3 bases, there was a span of 16 bases. The CDR3 contains 15 residues. In nucleotides, the CDR3 is TGCGCCAGCAGCCCTTCCGGGACGGCTCGCTACGAGCAGTACTTC. Translating it yields CASSPSGTARYEQYF.

The genes are TRBV4-1 and TRBJ2-7, with TRBD2 identical over 9 bases. The CDR3 runs 18 residues. In germline, CDR1 is MGHRA, CDR2 YSYEKL. With 1 base clipped from V and 0 bases from J, the junction kept 10 bases outside the gene matches. Here the CDR3 DNA reads TGCGCCAGCAGCCAAGGCCCCATACTAGCGGGCCTCTCCTACGAGCAGTACTTC. It translates to CASSQGPILAGLSYEQYF.

The J gene is TRBJ2-7, the V gene TRBV7-8; either TRBD1 or TRBD2 may fit D (5 bases each). This CDR3 has 14 residues. Trimming took off 1 base at V and 3 bases at J, with 10 bases between the two ends. Germline lookup yields CDR1 SGHVS and CDR2 FQNEAQ. CDR3 sequence: CASSLGGDHYEQYF. In DNA, the CDR3 is TGTGCCAGCAGCTTAGGAGGGGACCACTACGAGCAGTACTTC. Full variable domain (rest looked up from reference TRBV7-8 and TRBJ2-7): GAGVSQSPRYKVAKRGQDVALRCDPISGHVSLFWYQQALGQGPEFLTYFQNEAQLDKSGLPSDRFFAERPEGSVSTLKIQRTQQEDSAVYLCASSLGGDHYEQYFGPGTRLTVT.

The table lists this clonotype with a few counts. J is TRBJ2-4 and V is TRBV7-9; D gene unclear. The CDR3 consists of 17 residues. The V and J ends lost 7 bases and 0 bases respectively, with 19 bases between them. The germline V gene has CDR1 SEHNR and CDR2 FQNEAQ (reference sequence). The CDR3 is CASTSVLNTGAKNIQYF. The CDR3 DNA follows: TGTGCCAGCACCTCTGTACTTAATACGGGAGCCAAAAACATTCAGTACTTC.

This rearrangement joins TRBV4-2 to TRBJ2-1; D gene ambiguous. V gave up 1 base and J gave up 2 bases, with 12 bases separating them. The germline V gene encodes CDR1 LGHNA and CDR2 YNFKEQ. The CDR3 loop spans 16 amino acids. In DNA form, the CDR3 reads TGTGCCAGCAGCCAAGGCCCGGACGAGGCCTACAATGAGCAGTTCTTC. This translates into CASSQGPDEAYNEQFF.

This clonotype was seen many times. The genes are TRBV15 and TRBJ1-3, with no clear D. Trimming took off 8 bases at V and 8 bases at J, with 16 bases between the two ends. This CDR3 is 13 amino acids long. Germline V gene data show CDR1 as LNHNV and CDR2 as YYDKDF (reference sequence). CDR3 sequence (DNA): TGTGCCACCGGAGGACGTAGGAGGGACACCATATATTTT. Its translation is CATGGRRRDTIYF.

The chain carries TRBV7-2 and TRBJ2-1; tentatively, D is TRBD2 (5 bases). The CDR3 contains 15 residues. Germline CDR1 and CDR2: SGHTA and FQGNSA. Trimming pared 1 base from V and 7 bases from J, leaving 14 bases between. CDR3 sequence reads: CASSLGLRVGNEQFF. DNA for the CDR3: TGTGCCAGCAGCTTAGGTTTGCGGGTAGGAAATGAGCAGTTCTTC. Looking up the rest from reference TRBV7-2 and TRBJ2-1 gives the full variable domain: GAGVSQSPSNKVTEKGKDVELRCDPISGHTALYWYRQSLGQGLEFLIYFQGNSAPDKSGLPSDRFSAERTGGSVSTLTIQRTQQEDSAVYLCASSLGLRVGNEQFFGPGTRLTVL.

Concerning this clonotype: Being one base from a much bigger clone, this may be a read error. V is TRBV15 and J is TRBJ2-1; possible D gene TRBD2, 5 bases. The length of the CDR3 is 14 residues. Germline assignment: CDR1 LNHNV and CDR2 YYDKDF (reference sequence). Trimming left V 5 bases short and J 12 bases short, with 20 bases between. The CDR3 DNA is TGTGCCACCAGCGGAGGCTCTGAGGGAGTTGTGCAGTTCTTC. It codes for CATSGGSEGVVQFF.

This clonotype was found a few times. V usage is TRBV12-3 or TRBV12-4 and J usage is TRBJ1-1; D is undetermined. This CDR3 has 14 amino acids. Trimming stripped 7 bases from V and 0 bases from J, with 12 bases between. The CDR3 spells CASTSREVNTEAFF. Here the CDR3 DNA reads TGTGCCAGCACCTCCCGGGAAGTGAACACTGAAGCTTTCTTT.

V gene TRBV4-1 combines with J gene TRBJ2-5; D not resolved. The CDR3 totals 15 residues. CDR1 and CDR2 (germline): MGHRA, YSYEKL. The V end lost 0 bases, the J end lost 5 bases, and 13 bases lay between the germline ends. CDR3 sequence: CASSQDLGIGETQYF. CDR3 DNA sequence: TGCGCCAGCAGCCAAGATCTGGGAATTGGGGAGACCCAGTACTTC.

Note on this clonotype: A much larger clone differs from this one at a single base, so this may be a read error. The chain recombines TRBV7-9 with TRBJ2-2; 9 nucleotides agree with TRBD1. Per germline, CDR1 SEHNR and CDR2 FQNEAQ (reference sequence). The CDR3 is made up of 15 amino acids. DNA of the CDR3: TGTGCCAACAGCGCCGGGACAGGGACCACCGGGGAGCTGTTTTTT. Protein sequence: CANSAGTGTTGELFF.

The CDR3 nucleotides are TGTGCCAGCAGTTTACCGGGGCGGGACGGGGAGCTGTTTTTT. This gives the protein CASSLPGRDGELFF. V is TRBV28 and J is TRBJ2-2; weak D call: TRBD2 (6 bases). From germline, CDR1 is MDHEN and CDR2 SYDVKM. V was trimmed by 2 bases and J by 7 bases, leaving 11 bases between them. The CDR3 is made up of 14 amino acids.

In this sample, this clonotype turned up a few times. The rearrangement joins TRBV20-1 to TRBJ2-7; D call uncertain. The V end lost 3 bases, the J end lost 1 base, and 7 bases lay between the germline ends. Germline-derived CDR1 and CDR2 are DFQATT and SNEGSKA (reference sequence). The CDR3 loop spans 12 amino acids. As DNA, the CDR3 is TGCAGTGCTAGGGGCAGATCCTACGAGCAGTACTTC. This translates into CSARGRSYEQYF.

This sequence joins TRBV7-2 and TRBJ2-7; D is uncertain. CDR1 and CDR2 (germline): SGHTA, FQGNSA. This CDR3 region has 14 residues. Trimming took 0 bases from V and 3 from J, leaving 9 bases between them. The CDR3 is CASSLALRGYEQYF. The CDR3, as DNA: TGTGCCAGCAGCTTAGCGCTCCGCGGCTACGAGCAGTACTTC.

This clonotype was counted at least ten times. V is TRBV6-2 or TRBV6-3 and J is TRBJ1-6, with D perhaps TRBD1 (6 bases). The germline CDR1 and CDR2 sequences are MNHEY and SVGEGT. The germline V and J ends were trimmed by 7 bases and 13 bases, with 14 bases remaining between them. The CDR3 extends over 12 amino acids. The DNA of the CDR3 is TGTGCCAGCACCACGGACAGATTCCCCCTCCACTTT. Translated, it gives CASTTDRFPLHF.

This clonotype was detected many times. This chain connects TRBV4-3 to TRBJ2-7; no clear D. The V end lost 1 base, the J end lost 3 bases, and 10 bases lay between the germline ends. This CDR3 has 14 residues. Germline CDR1 and CDR2: LGHNA and YSLEER. The CDR3 loop reads CASSQAGRGYEQYF. The DNA of the CDR3 is TGCGCCAGCAGCCAAGCAGGACGCGGCTACGAGCAGTACTTC.

The chain combines TRBV6-4 with TRBJ2-1; D possibly corresponds to TRBD1 (6 bases). V was shortened by 6 bases and J by 8 bases, with 20 bases between the two germline ends. CDR1 MRHNA and CDR2 SNTAGT come from the germline V gene. The CDR3 extends over 15 amino acids. CDR3 region: CASREDQGLRDEQFF. In DNA, the CDR3 is TGTGCCAGCAGAGAAGACCAGGGGCTTAGGGATGAGCAGTTCTTC.

The chain links TRBV5-6 to TRBJ2-1, with 7 bases matching TRBD2. There are 14 residues in the CDR3. The V segment lost 0 bases and the J segment 10 bases; nucleotides outside the gene matches: 7. CDR1 and CDR2 (germline): SGHDT, YYEEEE. The chain's CDR3 is CASSLVGASGEQFF. The CDR3 DNA is TGTGCCAGCAGCTTGGTCGGAGCTAGCGGCGAGCAGTTCTTC.

At least ten counts were recorded for this clonotype. V is TRBV30 and J is TRBJ1-5; D not certain. CDR1 is GTSNPN, CDR2 SVGIG, per germline (reference sequence). The CDR3 is 15 residues long. The V end was cut by 0 bases, the J end by 3 bases, with 12 bases between. Here the CDR3 DNA reads TGTGCCTGGAGTGTAGGTCGCCTCGCCAATCAGCCCCAGCATTTT. It yields the protein CAWSVGRLANQPQHF.

This clonotype was observed at least ten times. The rearrangement joins TRBV20-1 to TRBJ2-3, with 11 positions matching TRBD2. CDR3 length: 16 amino acids. V shed 5 bases and J 4 bases; nucleotides not matched to a gene: 11. Germline values: CDR1 DFQATT, CDR2 SNEGSKA (reference sequence). CDR3 coding DNA: TGCAGTGCTTCACCCGCAGGACTAGCGGGCGCAGATACGCAGTATTTT. As protein: CSASPAGLAGADTQYF.

The chain has TRBV28 and TRBJ2-7; 10 bases are a match to TRBD2. The germline V gene has CDR1 MDHEN and CDR2 SYDVKM. V lost 5 bases and J lost 5; bases outside the gene matches: 12. The CDR3 length is 16 residues. CDR3 sequence reads: CASSTLSGRIGNEQYF. The CDR3, as DNA: TGTGCCAGCAGTACCCTTAGCGGGAGGATCGGAAACGAGCAGTACTTC.

This clonotype appeared a few times. The chain has TRBV7-3 and TRBJ1-1; 7 positions agree with TRBD1. V gave up 6 bases and J gave up 1 base; unmatched junction bases: 8. From germline, CDR1 is SGHTA and CDR2 FQGTGA. CDR3 size: 15 residues. The CDR3 here is CASRTQGSRNTEAFF. The CDR3 bases are TGTGCCAGCAGGACACAGGGGTCCAGGAACACTGAAGCTTTCTTT.

The V and J genes are TRBV4-3 and TRBJ2-5; possibly TRBD2 for D (5 bases). Germline lookup yields CDR1 LGHNA and CDR2 YSLEER. V was clipped by 1 base and J by 1 base, with 10 bases between them. The CDR3 is made up of 15 amino acids. The CDR3 here is CASSQVAGFQETQYF. Here the CDR3 DNA reads TGCGCCAGCAGCCAAGTTGCGGGTTTCCAAGAGACCCAGTACTTC.

This clonotype turned up a few times. V and J are TRBV12-3 or TRBV12-4 and TRBJ1-1; the D is unclear. CDR3 length: 13 amino acids. Trimming left V 8 bases short and J 1 base short, with 11 bases between. The CDR3 sequence is CASRRVRNTEAFF. CDR3 bases: TGTGCCAGCCGAAGGGTTCGGAACACTGAAGCTTTCTTT.

This chain uses TRBV6-5 with TRBJ1-2; 9 bases match TRBD1. V trimming: 6 bases; J trimming: 7 bases; junction bases outside the gene matches: 6. CDR3 length: 13 residues. CDR1 is MNHEY and CDR2 is SVGAGI in the germline V gene. CDR3 region: CASRRQGVGGYTF. CDR3 bases: TGTGCCAGCAGAAGACAGGGGGTCGGTGGCTACACCTTC.